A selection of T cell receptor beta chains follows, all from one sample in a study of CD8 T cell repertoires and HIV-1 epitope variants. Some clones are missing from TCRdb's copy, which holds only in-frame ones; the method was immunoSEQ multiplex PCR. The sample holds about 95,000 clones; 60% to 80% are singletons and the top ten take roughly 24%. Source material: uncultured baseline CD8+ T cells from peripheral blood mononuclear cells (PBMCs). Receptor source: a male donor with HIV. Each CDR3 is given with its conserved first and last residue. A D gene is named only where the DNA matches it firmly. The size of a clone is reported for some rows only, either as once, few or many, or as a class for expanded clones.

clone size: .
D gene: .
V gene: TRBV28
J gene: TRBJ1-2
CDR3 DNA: TGTGCCAGCAGACCAGGTCAAACCTATGGCTACACCTTC
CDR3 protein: CASRPGQTYGYTF

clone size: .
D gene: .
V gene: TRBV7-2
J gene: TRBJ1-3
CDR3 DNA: TGTGCCAGCAGCTTAGCGTGGGGGGGTCAGGACACCATATATTTT
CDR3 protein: CASSLAWGGQDTIYF

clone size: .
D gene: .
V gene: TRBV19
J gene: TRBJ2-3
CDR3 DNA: TGTGCCAGTAGTATCGGGGGGCTACCCACAGATACGCAGTATTTT
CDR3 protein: CASSIGGLPTDTQYF

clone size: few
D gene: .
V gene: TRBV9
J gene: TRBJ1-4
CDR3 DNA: TGTGCCAGCAGCGCCCGACTATCAGCTAATGAAAAACTGTTTTTT
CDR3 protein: CASSARLSANEKLFF

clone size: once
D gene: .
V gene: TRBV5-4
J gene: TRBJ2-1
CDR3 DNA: TGTGCCAGCAGCTTGGGACAGCAGCAGTTCTTC
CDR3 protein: CASSLGQQQFF

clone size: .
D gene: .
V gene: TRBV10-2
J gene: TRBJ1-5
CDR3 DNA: TGCGCCAGCAGTGAGTCTCAGGGAGATAGCAATCAGCCCCAGCATTTT
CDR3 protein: CASSESQGDSNQPQHF

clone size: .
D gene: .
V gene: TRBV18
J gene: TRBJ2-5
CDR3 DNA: TGTGCCAGCTCACCACGGGGGCACCAAGAGACCCAGTACTTC
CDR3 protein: CASSPRGHQETQYF

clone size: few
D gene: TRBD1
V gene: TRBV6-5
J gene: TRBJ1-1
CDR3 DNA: TGTGCCAGCAGGGTTGACAGGGGGGACACTGAAGCTTTCTTT
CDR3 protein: CASRVDRGDTEAFF

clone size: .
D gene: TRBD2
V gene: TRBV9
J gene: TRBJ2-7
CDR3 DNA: TGTGCCAGCAGTCCGCTCCTAGCGGGATCGTACGAGCAGTACTTC
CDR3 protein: CASSPLLAGSYEQYF

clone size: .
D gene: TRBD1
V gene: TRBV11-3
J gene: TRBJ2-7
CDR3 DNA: TGTGCCAGCAGCCTAGAGAAGACAGGGGGAAACTACGAGCAGTACTTC
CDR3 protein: CASSLEKTGGNYEQYF

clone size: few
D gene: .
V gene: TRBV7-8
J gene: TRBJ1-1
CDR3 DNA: TGTGCCAGCAGCTTTGACGGGAACACTGAAGCTTTCTTT
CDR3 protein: CASSFDGNTEAFF

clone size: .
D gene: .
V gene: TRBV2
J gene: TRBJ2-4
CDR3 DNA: TGTGCCAGCAGTGATGACAGAACCTTAGCCAAAAACATTCAGTACTTC
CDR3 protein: CASSDDRTLAKNIQYF

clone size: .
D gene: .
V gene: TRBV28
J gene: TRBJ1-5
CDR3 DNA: TGTGCCAGCAGTCCCGGAGGTCAGCCCCAGCATTTT
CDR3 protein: CASSPGGQPQHF

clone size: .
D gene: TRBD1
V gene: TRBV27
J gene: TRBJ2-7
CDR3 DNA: TGTGCCAGCAGTTTCCGGGACAGGGGCGACCACGAGCAGTACTTC
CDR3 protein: CASSFRDRGDHEQYF

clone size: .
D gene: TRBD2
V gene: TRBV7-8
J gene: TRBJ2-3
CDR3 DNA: TGTGCCAGCAGCTTAGCGCCTCTAGCGGGGGGTACGCAGTATTTT
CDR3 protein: CASSLAPLAGGTQYF

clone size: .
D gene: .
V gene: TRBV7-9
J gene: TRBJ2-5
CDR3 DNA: TGTGCCAGCAGCTTAAACGGAATAGAAGAGACCCAGTACTTC
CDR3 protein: CASSLNGIEETQYF

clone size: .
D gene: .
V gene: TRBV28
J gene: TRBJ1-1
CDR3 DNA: TGTGCCAGCATCAGGGCGGAGACTGAAGCTTTCTTT
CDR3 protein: CASIRAETEAFF

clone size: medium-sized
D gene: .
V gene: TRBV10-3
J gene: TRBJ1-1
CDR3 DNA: TGTGCCATCAGTGAGAACTTCGAGGGCACTGAAGCTTTCTTT
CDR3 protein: CAISENFEGTEAFF

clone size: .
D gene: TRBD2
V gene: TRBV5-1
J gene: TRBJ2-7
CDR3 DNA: TGCGCCAGCCGGACTAGCGACTCCTACGAGCAGTACTTC
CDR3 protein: CASRTSDSYEQYF

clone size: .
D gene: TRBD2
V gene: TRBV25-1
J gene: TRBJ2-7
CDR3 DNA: TGTGCCAGCAGTGTACACCGGGACTACAGCTACGAGCAGTACTTC
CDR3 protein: CASSVHRDYSYEQYF

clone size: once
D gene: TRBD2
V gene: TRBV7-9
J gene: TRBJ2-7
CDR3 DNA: TGTGCCAGCAGCTTCGCGGGGGCCTACGAGCAGTACTTC
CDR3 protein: CASSFAGAYEQYF

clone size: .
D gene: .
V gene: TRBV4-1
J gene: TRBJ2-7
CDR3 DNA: TGCGCCAGCAGCCAAGCGCGTTTCAGGGAGCAGTACTTC
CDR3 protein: CASSQARFREQYF

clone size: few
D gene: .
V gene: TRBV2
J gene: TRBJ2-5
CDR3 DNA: TGTGCCAGCAGTGAAGAAACCCTCGGCGAGACCCAGTACTTC
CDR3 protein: CASSEETLGETQYF

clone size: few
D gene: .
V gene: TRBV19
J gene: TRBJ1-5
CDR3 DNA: TGTGCCAGTAGTACCCTCCCACGACAGCAGGGTCAGCCCCAGCATTTT
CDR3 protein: CASSTLPRQQGQPQHF

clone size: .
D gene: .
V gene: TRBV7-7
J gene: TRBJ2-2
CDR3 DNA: TGTGCCAGCAGCCAAGGGCGGACCACCGGGGAGCTGTTTTTT
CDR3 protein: CASSQGRTTGELFF

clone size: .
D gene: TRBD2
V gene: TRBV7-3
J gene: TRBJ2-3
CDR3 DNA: TGTGCCAGCAGCCCCCTTTCTACTAGCGGGGTCACAGATACGCAGTATTTT
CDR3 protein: CASSPLSTSGVTDTQYF

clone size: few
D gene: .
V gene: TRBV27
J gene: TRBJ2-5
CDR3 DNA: TGTGCCAGCAAGGGAGGCCTCCAAGAGACCCAGTACTTC
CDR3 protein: CASKGGLQETQYF

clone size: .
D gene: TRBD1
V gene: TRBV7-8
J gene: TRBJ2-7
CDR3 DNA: TGTGCCAGCAGCCTCCGGGACAGGTCGTACGAGCAGTACTTC
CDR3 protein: CASSLRDRSYEQYF

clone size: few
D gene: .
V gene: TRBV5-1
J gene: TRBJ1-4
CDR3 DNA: TGCGCCAGCAGCCAAGGGACGGCAACTAATGAAAAACTGTTTTTT
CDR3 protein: CASSQGTATNEKLFF

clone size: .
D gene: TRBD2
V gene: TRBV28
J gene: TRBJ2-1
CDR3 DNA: TGTGCCAGCAGTTTGGCCGCCTTTGGGGGGGGATTATGGAATGAGCAGTTCTTC
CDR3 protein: CASSLAAFGGGLWNEQFF

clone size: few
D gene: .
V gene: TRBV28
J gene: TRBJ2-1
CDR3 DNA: TGTGCCAGCAGAACTCCCAATGAGCAGTTCTTC
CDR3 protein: CASRTPNEQFF

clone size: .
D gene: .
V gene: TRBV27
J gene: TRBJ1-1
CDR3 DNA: TGTGCCAGCAGTTTTCTACCGAACACTGAAGCTTTCTTT
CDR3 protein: CASSFLPNTEAFF

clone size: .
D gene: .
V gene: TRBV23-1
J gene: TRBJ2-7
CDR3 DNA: TGCGCCAGGAACAGGGTTGCCTACGAGCAGTACTTC
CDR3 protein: CARNRVAYEQYF

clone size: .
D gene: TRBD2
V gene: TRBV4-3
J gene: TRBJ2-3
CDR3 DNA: TGCGCCAGCAGCACGTCCACTAGCGGGGGGGCCTGGGATACGCAGTATTTT
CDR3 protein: CASSTSTSGGAWDTQYF

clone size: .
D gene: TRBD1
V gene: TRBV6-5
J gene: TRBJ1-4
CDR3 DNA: TGTGCCAGCAGCCCTACCGGGACAGGGGATGAAAAACTGTTTTTT
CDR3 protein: CASSPTGTGDEKLFF

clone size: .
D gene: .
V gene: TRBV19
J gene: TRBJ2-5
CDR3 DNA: TGTGCCAGTAGTAAAAATCCTTTTACAACTCAAGAGACCCAGTACTTC
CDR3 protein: CASSKNPFTTQETQYF

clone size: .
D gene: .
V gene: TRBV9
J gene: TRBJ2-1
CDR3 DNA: TGTGCCAGCAGCCCCTCGGGACGAGGAATAGGTGAGCAGTTCTTC
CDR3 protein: CASSPSGRGIGEQFF